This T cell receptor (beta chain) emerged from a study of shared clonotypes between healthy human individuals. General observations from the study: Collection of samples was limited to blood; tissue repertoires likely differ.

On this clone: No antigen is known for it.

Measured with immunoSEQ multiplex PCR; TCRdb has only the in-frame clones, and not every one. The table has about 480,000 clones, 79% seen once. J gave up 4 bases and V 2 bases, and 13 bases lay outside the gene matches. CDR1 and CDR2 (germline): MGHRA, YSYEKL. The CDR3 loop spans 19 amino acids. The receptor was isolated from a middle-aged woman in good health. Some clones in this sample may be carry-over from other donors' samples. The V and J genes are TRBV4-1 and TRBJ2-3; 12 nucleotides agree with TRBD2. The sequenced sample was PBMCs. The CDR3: CASSQWGTASGRAADTQYF. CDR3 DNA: TGCGCCAGCAGCCAATGGGGTACGGCTAGCGGGAGGGCAGCAGATACGCAGTATTTT.